These 21 T cell receptor beta chains were sequenced from one sample in a study of T cell responses to AZD1222 COVID-19 vaccine. Clones were read by immunoSEQ multiplex PCR, and TCRdb kept only the in-frame ones, dropping some. The sample records about 59,000 clones, 84% being singletons. This sample comprised peripheral blood, obtained on day 0 of AZD1222 vaccination. The receptor set was obtained from an adult in good health.

The chain recombines TRBV29-1 with TRBJ1-1, with a possible D match to TRBD1 (5 bases). The CDR3 consists of 12 residues. CDR1 is SQVTM and CDR2 is ANQGSEA in the germline V gene. Trimming stripped 7 bases from V and 10 bases from J, with 19 bases between. The CDR3 bases are TGCAGCGCGAGATTCAGGGACTGGGGAGCTTTCTTT. Its translation: CSARFRDWGAFF. Full variable domain (outside the CDR3, taken from reference TRBV29-1 and TRBJ1-1): SAVISQKPSRDICQRGTSLTIQCQVDSQVTMMFWYRQQPGQSLTLIATANQGSEATYESGFVIDKFPISRPNLTFSTLTVSNMSPEDSSIYLCSARFRDWGAFFGQGTRLTVV.

J is TRBJ1-3 and V is TRBV27; D is unclear. In germline, CDR1 is MNHEY, CDR2 SMNVEV (reference sequence). V was trimmed by 4 bases and J by 1 base, leaving 11 bases between them. This CDR3 contains 15 residues. The CDR3 here is CASSSTGGSGNTIYF. CDR3 DNA sequence: TGTGCCAGCAGTTCTACGGGCGGATCTGGAAACACCATATATTTT.

This clone turned up a few times. The chain has TRBV19 and TRBJ2-5; possibly TRBD1 or TRBD2 for D (5 bases each). V lost 5 bases to trimming and J lost 2 bases, with 12 bases between them. Germline CDR1 LNHDA, CDR2 SQIVND (reference sequence). This CDR3 is built from 14 residues. In DNA form, the CDR3 reads TGTGCCAGTAGTTGGGGGACCCTTCAAGAGACCCAGTACTTC. Translated, it gives CASSWGTLQETQYF.

The chain employs TRBV9 and TRBJ1-6, with D possibly matching TRBD1 (5 bases). Trimming took 0 bases from V and 7 from J, leaving 11 bases between them. The CDR3 loop spans 15 amino acids. In germline, CDR1 is SGDLS, CDR2 YYNGEE. CDR3 sequence: CASSVGWGGNSPLHF. The CDR3 DNA reads TGTGCCAGCAGCGTAGGCTGGGGGGGGAATTCACCCCTCCACTTT.

This clone has more than one count but fewer than ten. This chain joins TRBV18 and TRBJ1-1, with 10 bases that match TRBD1. Germline V CDR1 and CDR2: KGHSH, LQKENI. V lost 3 bases to trimming and J lost 0 bases; unmatched junction nucleotides: 4. There are 16 residues in the CDR3. The CDR3 DNA reads TGTGCCAGCTCACCCTGGACAGGGGGGATGAACACTGAAGCTTTCTTT. Protein product: CASSPWTGGMNTEAFF.

This sequence joins TRBV27 and TRBJ1-2; D gene ambiguous. Germline values: CDR1 MNHEY, CDR2 SMNVEV (reference sequence). The CDR3 covers 11 residues. The V and J ends lost 5 bases and 3 bases respectively, with 4 bases between them. The CDR3 sequence is CASSSDYGYTF. DNA for the CDR3: TGTGCCAGCAGTAGTGACTATGGCTACACCTTC.

CDR3 in DNA: TGTGCCAGCTCACCACGGTCCCGGGGAAGCACAGATACGCAGTATTTT. Protein product: CASSPRSRGSTDTQYF. The rearrangement uses TRBV18 and TRBJ2-3; perhaps TRBD2 as D (5 bases). The germline V gene has CDR1 KGHSH and CDR2 LQKENI. V was pared by 1 base and J by 0 bases, with 11 bases between. This CDR3 has 16 residues. The full variable domain, rest sourced from reference TRBV18 and TRBJ2-3, is NAGVMQNPRHLVRRRGQEARLRCSPMKGHSHVYWYRQLPEEGLKFMVYLQKENIIDESGMPKERFSAEFPKEGPSILRIQQVVRGDSAAYFCASSPRSRGSTDTQYFGPGTRLTVL.

The V call is TRBV24-1, the J call TRBJ2-7; 10 bases map to TRBD1. The CDR3 contains 14 residues. V shed 4 bases, J shed 5 bases, and the junction held 4 bases outside the gene matches. Germline V gene sequence: CDR1 KGHDR, CDR2 SFDVKD. CDR3 DNA sequence: TGTGCCACCAGTGACGGGACAGGGGACAACGAGCAGTACTTC. This encodes CATSDGTGDNEQYF.

The CDR3 reads CASSGPARDTQYF. In DNA, the CDR3 is TGTGCCAGCAGTGGACCGGCACGGGATACGCAGTATTTT. V is TRBV28 and J is TRBJ2-3; the D is unclear. The CDR3 totals 13 residues. The V gene's germline CDR1 is MDHEN and CDR2 SYDVKM. V lost 5 bases to trimming and J lost 6 bases, with 12 bases between them.

The chain employs TRBV2 and TRBJ1-5; 7 bases agree with TRBD1. The CDR3 contains 14 residues. Trimming at V came to 2 bases and at J to 5 bases, leaving 3 bases not matched to a gene. CDR1 is SNHLY, CDR2 FYNNEI, per germline. The CDR3 here is CASSEWDSYQPQHF. Here the CDR3 DNA reads TGTGCCAGCAGTGAATGGGACAGCTATCAGCCCCAGCATTTT.

The chain combines TRBV12-1 with TRBJ1-2; TRBD1 is the table's D call and was not checked against the DNA. TRBV12-1 constitutes a pseudogene. This CDR3 comprises 18 residues. The CDR3 region is CASSSRRDRGILFYGYTF. The CDR3 coding sequence is TGTGCCAGCAGCTCCCGCCGGGACAGGGGAATCCTTTTTTATGGCTACACCTTC.

V is TRBV2 and J is TRBJ1-2; unclear D gene. V was trimmed by 3 bases and J by 4 bases, leaving 9 bases between them. CDR1 and CDR2 from the germline V gene are SNHLY and FYNNEI. The CDR3 length is 13 residues. The DNA of the CDR3 is TGTGCCAGCAGTGAGGGCAGCAGCTATGGCTACACCTTC. Encoded protein: CASSEGSSYGYTF.

In its sample, this clone was seen a few times. This chain connects TRBV11-3 to TRBJ2-3, with D perhaps being TRBD1 or TRBD2 (5 bases each). The CDR3 has 14 residues. V lost 1 base, J lost 2 bases, and 7 bases lay in between. Germline V lookup: CDR1 SGHNT, CDR2 YENEEA. DNA for the CDR3: TGTGCCAGCAGCTTAGGGGGGAACACAGATACGCAGTATTTT. Its protein is CASSLGGNTDTQYF.

The chain links TRBV5-1 to TRBJ2-7; TRBD1 matches 10 bases. The CDR3 extends over 14 amino acids. The ends lost 3 bases at V and 6 bases at J; junction bases unmatched: 6. The germline V gene encodes CDR1 SGHRS and CDR2 YFSETQ. Here the CDR3 reads CASSSGQGNGEQYF. In DNA form, the CDR3 reads TGCGCCAGCAGCTCGGGACAGGGGAACGGCGAGCAGTACTTC.

The rearrangement uses TRBV15 and TRBJ1-1; possible D gene TRBD1, 6 bases. V was pared by 3 bases and J by 2 bases, with 10 bases between. This CDR3 is built from 14 residues. Per the germline V gene, CDR1 is LNHNV and CDR2 is YYDKDF (reference sequence). CDR3 DNA: TGTGCCACCAGCAGGGACAGAGCTAACACTGAAGCTTTCTTT. Translation gives CATSRDRANTEAFF.

The rearrangement uses TRBV5-4 and TRBJ2-2, with D possibly TRBD1 on 6 matching bases. CDR3 length equals 13 residues. V was clipped by 2 bases and J by 8 bases, with 10 bases between them. CDR1 and CDR2 (germline): SGHNT, YYREEE (reference sequence). Here the CDR3 DNA reads TGTGCCAGCAGCTTCTTAGGGACAGGGGAGCTGTTTTTT. Residues: CASSFLGTGELFF.

Note on this clone: One base away lies a much larger clone, so this may be a sequencing read error. Other DNA sequences in the same sample also yield this CDR3. This chain connects TRBV10-1 to TRBJ1-1; D unresolved. V dropped 6 bases and J dropped 4 bases, with 12 bases sitting between them. The CDR3 covers 13 residues. Germline V gene lookup returns CDR1 WNHNN and CDR2 SYGVQD (reference sequence). The CDR3 nucleotides read TGCGCCAGCAGCGATAGAGGGAGCACTGAAGCTTTCTTT. Its protein product is CASSDRGSTEAFF.

This chain connects TRBV2 to TRBJ2-2, with TRBD2 matching 8 bases. The CDR3 consists of 15 residues. Losses at the gene ends were 8 bases for V and 0 bases for J; bases not matched to a gene: 5. Germline CDR1 reads SNHLY; CDR2 reads FYNNEI. The chain's CDR3 is CASSVAGPNTGELFF. DNA of the CDR3: TGTGCCAGCTCCGTAGCGGGGCCGAACACCGGGGAGCTGTTTTTT. Full variable domain (rest looked up from reference TRBV2 and TRBJ2-2): EPEVTQTPSHQVTQMGQEVILRCVPISNHLYFYWYRQILGQKVEFLVSFYNNEISEKSEIFDDQFSVERPDGSNFTLKIRSTKLEDSAMYFCASSVAGPNTGELFFGEGSRLTVL.

The rearrangement links TRBV5-6 to TRBJ2-6; the D is unclear. The germline CDR1 and CDR2 sequences are SGHDT and YYEEEE. V dropped 0 bases and J dropped 1 base, with 5 bases sitting between them. This CDR3 is built from 15 residues. CDR3 DNA: TGTGCCAGCAGCTTGGGGAGATCTGGGGCCAACGTCCTGACTTTC. The encoded protein is CASSLGRSGANVLTF.

The chain combines TRBV10-2 with TRBJ2-1; the match to TRBD2 covers 10 bases. From germline, CDR1 is WSHSY and CDR2 SAAADI. The CDR3 consists of 14 residues. Germline trimming cut 4 bases from V and 9 bases from J; bases unmatched to any gene: 6. The CDR3 nucleotides read TGCGCCAGCAGTGCAGCGGGGGGGCGGAGTGAGCAGTTCTTC. Protein sequence: CASSAAGGRSEQFF.

This chain connects TRBV7-9 to TRBJ2-7; D not certain. The germline gives CDR1 SEHNR, CDR2 FQNEAQ (reference sequence). The CDR3 covers 13 residues. Trimming took off 3 bases at V and 0 bases at J, with 6 bases between the two ends. CDR3 loop: CASSFSSSYEQYF. CDR3 sequence (DNA): TGTGCCAGCAGCTTTTCCAGCTCCTACGAGCAGTACTTC.